The 22 T cell receptor beta chains below were found in one sample sequenced in a study of blood T cell repertoires in COVID-19. Assay used: immunoSEQ multiplex PCR; TCRdb lists only in-frame clones, some missing. There are about 260,000 clones in the sample; approximately 90% occur only once, and 2% to 2.5% lies in the top ten. Sequencing used peripheral blood. The receptors derive from a woman between 50 and 59 years old who had recovered from COVID-19.

This chain uses TRBV7-9 with TRBJ1-4; D not resolved. The CDR3 extends over 13 amino acids. The germline V and J ends were trimmed by 2 bases and 8 bases, with 9 bases remaining between them. The germline gives CDR1 SEHNR, CDR2 FQNEAQ (reference sequence). CDR3: CASSLSGDEKLFF. For the CDR3, the DNA is TGTGCCAGCAGCTTATCGGGAGACGAAAAACTGTTTTTT. Using reference TRBV7-9 and TRBJ1-4 for the parts outside the CDR3, the full variable domain is DTGVSQNPRHKITKRGQNVTFRCDPISEHNRLYWYRQTLGQGPEFLTYFQNEAQLEKSRLLSDRFSAERPKGSFSTLEIQRTEQGDSAMYLCASSLSGDEKLFFGSGTQLSVL.

The V call is TRBV7-2, the J call TRBJ2-7; no clear D gene. The CDR3 extends over 12 amino acids. Trimming removed 4 bases at V and 3 bases at J, with 7 bases between. Germline CDR1 is SGHTA and CDR2 is FQGNSA. DNA for the CDR3: TGTGCCAGCAGCTCCCCTTTCTACGAGCAGTACTTC. It is translated as CASSSPFYEQYF.

The genes are TRBV19 and TRBJ2-7; 10 nucleotides agree with TRBD1. Per germline, CDR1 LNHDA and CDR2 SQIVND (reference sequence). This CDR3 has 16 residues. V shed 4 bases and J 6 bases; nucleotides not matched to a gene: 12. The CDR3 DNA is TGTGCCAGTAGTAGGACCACCGGGACAGGGGCGTCCGAGCAGTACTTC. This gives the protein CASSRTTGTGASEQYF. The variable domain in full, completed from reference TRBV19 and TRBJ2-7, reads DGGITQSPKYLFRKEGQNVTLSCEQNLNHDAMYWYRQDPGQGLRLIYYSQIVNDFQKGDIAEGYSVSREKKESFPLTVTSAQKNPTAFYLCASSRTTGTGASEQYFGPGTRLTVT.

The J gene is TRBJ2-5, the V gene TRBV4-1, with 8 bases identical to TRBD2. Germline V gene data show CDR1 as MGHRA and CDR2 as YSYEKL. V dropped 0 bases and J dropped 7; count of bases not matched to a gene: 13. This CDR3 is built from 17 residues. DNA of the CDR3: TGCGCCAGCAGCCAAGATTGGTTAGCGGGGCCTGGGGGGACCCAGTACTTC. It specifies CASSQDWLAGPGGTQYF.

This chain connects TRBV7-8 to TRBJ1-1; TRBD1 matches at 8 bases. Unmatched junction bases numbered 12, after V lost 5 bases and J lost 4 bases. Germline V CDR1 and CDR2: SGHVS, FQNEAQ. This CDR3 has 16 residues. CDR3 sequence: CASSEAGGSGGTEAFF. CDR3 coding DNA: TGTGCCAGCAGCGAGGCAGGGGGCTCGGGCGGCACTGAAGCTTTCTTT.

Turning to this clone: The DNA is omitted, as the CDR3 cannot be located on it reliably, and the CDR3 follows TCRdb's listing. The chain couples TRBV19 to TRBJ2-6; the D segment call TRBD1 is taken from the table without a DNA check. Germline assignment: CDR1 LNHDA and CDR2 SQIVND (reference sequence). The CDR3 comprises 17 residues, both ends counted. CDR3 protein: CASSILARGSGANVLTF.

CDR3: CASSQGGLRTGSYEQYF. As DNA, the CDR3 is TGTGCCAGCAGCCAAGGTGGTCTTCGGACAGGCTCCTACGAGCAGTACTTC. V usage is TRBV4-2 and J usage is TRBJ2-7; 7 bases map to TRBD1. The trim removed 1 base at V and 0 bases at J, leaving 9 bases unmatched. This CDR3 is 17 amino acids long. Germline lookup yields CDR1 LGHNA and CDR2 YNFKEQ.

The J gene is TRBJ2-7, the V gene TRBV5-1; no firm D call. The CDR3 sequence is 16 residues long. The V gene's germline CDR1 is SGHRS and CDR2 YFSETQ. With 0 bases removed from V and 1 base from J, the gap between germline ends came to 14 bases. The CDR3, as DNA: TGCGCCAGCAGCTTGGGTACGGTCTGGTCGTCCTACGAGCAGTACTTC. It is translated as CASSLGTVWSSYEQYF. Drawing the rest from reference TRBV5-1 and TRBJ2-7, the complete variable domain is KAGVTQTPRYLIKTRGQQVTLSCSPISGHRSVSWYQQTPGQGLQFLFEYFSETQRNKGNFPGRFSGRQFSNSRSEMNVSTLELGDSALYLCASSLGTVWSSYEQYFGPGTRLTVT.

This sequence joins TRBV7-2 and TRBJ2-1; D possibly corresponds to TRBD1 (6 bases). The CDR3 consists of 12 residues. V was cut by 5 bases and J by 15 bases, with 17 bases left in between. The germline V gene encodes CDR1 SGHTA and CDR2 FQGNSA. Written as DNA, the CDR3 is TGTGCCAGCAGCACCCCACAGGGAAGTTGGTTCTTC. Translated: CASSTPQGSWFF.

The chain joins TRBV2 to TRBJ2-1, with D perhaps matching TRBD2 (6 bases). Germline V gives CDR1 SNHLY, CDR2 FYNNEI. Trimming shortened V by 6 bases and J by 0 bases, and 15 bases separated the two germline ends. This CDR3 is built from 16 residues. CDR3 protein: CASSGGRMSSYNEQFF. The CDR3 DNA reads TGTGCCAGCAGCGGGGGACGGATGAGCTCCTACAATGAGCAGTTCTTC.

The genes are TRBV5-1 and TRBJ2-1, with 13 nucleotides matching TRBD2. With V trimmed by 4 bases and J by 5 bases, 9 bases remained unmatched. Germline lookup yields CDR1 SGHRS and CDR2 YFSETQ. CDR3 length: 17 residues. The CDR3 sequence is CASSEATSGGAHNEQFF. CDR3 DNA: TGCGCCAGCAGCGAAGCTACTAGCGGGGGGGCCCACAATGAGCAGTTCTTC.

This chain uses TRBV30 with TRBJ2-6; 10 nucleotides agree with TRBD1. Germline CDR1 is GTSNPN and CDR2 is SVGIG (reference sequence). This CDR3 has 17 amino acids. The J segment lost 3 bases and the V segment lost 6 bases, leaving 11 bases of the junction unmatched. CDR3 in amino acids: CACGTPGQGSGANVLTF. For the CDR3, the DNA is TGTGCCTGCGGGACTCCGGGACAGGGGAGTGGGGCCAACGTCCTGACTTTC.

The chain uses TRBV12-3 or TRBV12-4 and TRBJ1-2; D possibly corresponds to TRBD1 (6 bases). The CDR3 has 12 amino acids. Trimming removed 6 bases from V and 4 bases from J, with 9 bases in between. CDR3 coding DNA: TGTGCCAGCAGGTGGGACACCTATGGCTACACCTTC. Protein sequence: CASRWDTYGYTF.

The DNA of the CDR3 is TGTGCCAGCTCACGACAGGACCAAGAGACCCAGTACTTC. Translating it yields CASSRQDQETQYF. V is TRBV18 and J is TRBJ2-5; TRBD1 might be the D (6 bases). The CDR3 length is 13 residues. Germline CDR1 reads KGHSH; CDR2 reads LQKENI. V was shortened by 4 bases and J by 0 bases, with 6 bases between the two germline ends.

This chain links TRBV6-5 with TRBJ2-3, with 7 bases aligning to TRBD1. In germline, CDR1 is MNHEY, CDR2 SVGAGI. CDR3 size: 14 residues. V gave up 3 bases and J gave up 10 bases; unmatched junction bases: 10. CDR3 nucleotide sequence: TGTGCCAGCAGTTATGACCACACCGGGACAGCGCAGTATTTT. Translating it yields CASSYDHTGTAQYF.

The rearrangement links TRBV18 to TRBJ2-7; perhaps TRBD1 as D (6 bases). This CDR3 has 14 amino acids. CDR1 is KGHSH, CDR2 LQKENI, per germline. The V end was cut by 5 bases, the J end by 2 bases, with 13 bases between. The CDR3 sequence: CASSDDRLPYEQYF. The CDR3 DNA follows: TGTGCCAGCTCAGACGACAGGCTCCCCTACGAGCAGTACTTC.

This chain connects TRBV18 to TRBJ1-1; D is possibly TRBD1 (5 bases). The CDR3 runs 14 residues. Germline values: CDR1 KGHSH, CDR2 LQKENI. Trimming took 1 base from V and 5 from J, leaving 11 bases between them. CDR3 sequence (DNA): TGTGCCAGCTCACCACTAGGGGAAGGTACTGAAGCTTTCTTT. Its translation is CASSPLGEGTEAFF.

The rearrangement uses TRBV7-9 and TRBJ2-1; maybe TRBD2 (6 bases). The CDR3 loop spans 13 amino acids. CDR1 and CDR2 from the germline V gene are SEHNR and FQNEAQ (reference sequence). V gave up 3 bases and J gave up 9 bases, with 12 bases separating them. The CDR3 is CASSFRGAGEQFF. The CDR3 coding sequence is TGTGCCAGCAGCTTTCGCGGGGCGGGTGAGCAGTTCTTC.

The sample holds a few counts of this clone. This chain joins TRBV14 and TRBJ2-1; weak D call: TRBD2 (6 bases). Germline V gene lookup returns CDR1 SGHDN and CDR2 FVKESK. The CDR3 runs 14 residues. The V end lost 4 bases, the J end lost 7 bases, and 14 bases lay between the germline ends. The CDR3: CASSPGLTRNEQFF. The DNA for the CDR3 is TGTGCCAGCAGCCCCGGACTAACGAGGAATGAGCAGTTCTTC.

The chain uses TRBV5-1 and TRBJ1-2; tentatively, D is TRBD1 (5 bases). Germline loops: CDR1 SGHRS, CDR2 YFSETQ. The CDR3 is made up of 16 amino acids. V was trimmed by 2 bases and J by 8 bases, leaving 22 bases between them. The CDR3 is CASSLALGRGAGGYTF. The CDR3 DNA is TGCGCCAGCAGCTTAGCTCTGGGGCGCGGGGCCGGCGGCTACACCTTC. Combining the CDR3 with reference TRBV5-1 and TRBJ1-2 gives the whole variable domain KAGVTQTPRYLIKTRGQQVTLSCSPISGHRSVSWYQQTPGQGLQFLFEYFSETQRNKGNFPGRFSGRQFSNSRSEMNVSTLELGDSALYLCASSLALGRGAGGYTFGSGTRLTVV.

This sequence joins TRBV27 and TRBJ1-4; perhaps TRBD1 as D (6 bases). The CDR3 has 16 amino acids. V was trimmed by 6 bases and J by 1 base, leaving 15 bases between them. Germline values: CDR1 MNHEY, CDR2 SMNVEV (reference sequence). The CDR3 sequence is CASRSYRVLTNEKLFF. In nucleotides, the CDR3 is TGTGCCAGCAGGTCTTACAGGGTTTTAACTAATGAAAAACTGTTTTTT.

This clone came up once. This chain connects TRBV28 to TRBJ1-3, with TRBD1 matching over 7 bases. Per the germline V gene, CDR1 is MDHEN and CDR2 is SYDVKM. V dropped 4 bases and J dropped 4; count of bases not matched to a gene: 4. This CDR3 has 14 residues. The CDR3 here is CASSSPGQGNTIYF. CDR3 coding DNA: TGTGCCAGCAGTTCCCCGGGACAGGGAAACACCATATATTTT.